These 13 T cell receptor beta chains were all obtained from the same sample, sequenced in a study of T-cell reconstitution after alpha-beta-depleted transplantation in children. This sample's TCRbeta library carried unique molecular identifier barcodes. TCRdb reanalysed the PCR reads using MiXCR and keeps one entry per CDR3 protein. The sample has approximately 500,000 distinct CDR3 sequences, about 10% seen once. The source material was PBMCs, sampled before TCRalphabeta/CD19-depleted stem cell transplant. All receptors derive from a child aged 2 to 15 with inherited bone marrow failure, due to receive a stem cell transplant.

At least ten counts were recorded for this clonotype. The CDR3 region is CASSQDPPSGNPGELFF. The CDR3 DNA follows: TGCGCCAGCAGCCAAGATCCCCCTAGCGGGAATCCCGGGGAGCTGTTTTTT. This chain joins TRBV4-3 and TRBJ2-2; 9 positions match TRBD2. Germline V gene data show CDR1 as LGHNA and CDR2 as YSLEER. The CDR3 runs to 17 residues. Unmatched junction bases numbered 8, after V lost 0 bases and J lost 6 bases.

Many counts were recorded for this clonotype. The DNA for the CDR3 is TGTGCCAGCAGTTCGGGAGGGGCGCGGGGTATCGCCGGGGAGCTGTTTTTT. Protein sequence: CASSSGGARGIAGELFF. The chain joins TRBV28 to TRBJ2-2; 8 bases fit TRBD2. The CDR3 sequence is 17 residues long. V shed 4 bases, J shed 6 bases, and the junction held 13 bases outside the gene matches. CDR1 and CDR2 from the germline V gene are MDHEN and SYDVKM. The full variable domain, rest sourced from reference TRBV28 and TRBJ2-2, is DVKVTQSSRYLVKRTGEKVFLECVQDMDHENMFWYRQDPGLGLRLIYFSYDVKMKEKGDIPEGYSVSREKKERFSLILESASTNQTSMYLCASSSGGARGIAGELFFGEGSRLTVL.

This clonotype has more than one count but fewer than ten. This chain connects TRBV27 to TRBJ2-7, with D tentatively TRBD1 (6 bases). Trimming took off 7 bases at V and 2 bases at J, with 15 bases between the two ends. Germline-derived CDR1 and CDR2 are MNHEY and SMNVEV (reference sequence). The CDR3 is 14 residues long. The CDR3 protein is CASKNRTAAYEQYF. The CDR3 DNA reads TGTGCCAGCAAAAACAGGACAGCCGCCTACGAGCAGTACTTC.

V gene TRBV12-3 or TRBV12-4 combines with J gene TRBJ1-4, with D uncertain. Trimming shortened V by 2 bases and J by 5 bases, and 18 bases separated the two germline ends. This CDR3 spans 17 amino acids. DNA of the CDR3: TGTGCCAGCAGTTTAATTCATCTGGGCGGTGAAAATGAAAAACTGTTTTTT. Protein product: CASSLIHLGGENEKLFF.

The sample holds a few counts of this clonotype. The chain employs TRBV7-6 and TRBJ2-7, with TRBD2 matching 9 bases. This CDR3 is 15 amino acids long. The V gene's germline CDR1 is SGHVS and CDR2 FNYEAQ. The ends lost 5 bases at V and 3 bases at J; junction bases unmatched: 8. In nucleotides, the CDR3 is TGTGCCAGCAGCCCACAGCGGGGGGTTTTCTACGAGCAGTACTTC. This sequence encodes CASSPQRGVFYEQYF.

This clonotype has a handful of counts. J is TRBJ2-7 and V is TRBV29-1, with D possibly called TRBD1 or TRBD2 (5 bases each). Germline V CDR1 and CDR2: SQVTM, ANQGSEA. With 2 bases removed from V and 2 bases from J, the gap between germline ends came to 16 bases. The CDR3 covers 15 residues. The CDR3 here is CSVELVRDEAYEQYF. The CDR3 DNA is TGCAGCGTTGAATTGGTTCGGGACGAGGCCTACGAGCAGTACTTC.

This clonotype showed up many times. The rearrangement joins TRBV3-1 to TRBJ2-3; TRBD2 matches 11 bases. V shed 4 bases, J shed 2 bases, and the junction held 5 bases outside the gene matches. This CDR3 has 16 amino acids. The V gene's germline CDR1 is LGHDT and CDR2 YNNKEL (reference sequence). DNA for the CDR3: TGTGCCAGCAGCCGGGGGACTAGCGGTTTCACAGATACGCAGTATTTT. As protein: CASSRGTSGFTDTQYF.

The V and J genes are TRBV30 and TRBJ2-7; 8 bases map to TRBD1. The V and J ends lost 7 bases and 2 bases, in that order; junction bases with no gene match: 7. Per germline, CDR1 GTSNPN and CDR2 SVGIG (reference sequence). The CDR3 has 13 residues. CDR3 DNA sequence: TGTGCCTTGTTGGACAGGGCCGCCTACGAGCAGTACTTC. Its translation is CALLDRAAYEQYF.

This clonotype occurred many times. The chain carries TRBV27 and TRBJ1-4; D gene unclear. Germline V gene sequence: CDR1 MNHEY, CDR2 SMNVEV (reference sequence). V lost 3 bases and J 11 bases, leaving 10 bases between the germline ends. The CDR3 runs to 12 residues. The chain's CDR3 is CASSFPGDKLFF. CDR3 sequence (DNA): TGTGCCAGCAGTTTCCCCGGTGATAAACTGTTTTTT.

This clonotype has a count of ten or more. J is TRBJ2-5 and V is TRBV7-9; 12 positions agree with TRBD1. The CDR3 length is 16 residues. Germline-derived CDR1 and CDR2 are SEHNR and FQNEAQ (reference sequence). V was pared by 5 bases and J by 5 bases, with 9 bases of the junction left unmatched. The CDR3 DNA reads TGTGCCAGCAGCGGCGGGGACAGGGGGCGCAGTGAGACCCAGTACTTC. Translation gives CASSGGDRGRSETQYF. Based on the CDR3 plus reference TRBV7-9 and TRBJ2-5, the full variable domain is DTGVSQNPRHKITKRGQNVTFRCDPISEHNRLYWYRQTLGQGPEFLTYFQNEAQLEKSRLLSDRFSAERPKGSFSTLEIQRTEQGDSAMYLCASSGGDRGRSETQYFGPGTRLLVL.

This clonotype was counted at least ten times. The rearrangement joins TRBV5-1 to TRBJ1-1, with a weak D call TRBD1 (6 bases). Germline V gives CDR1 SGHRS, CDR2 YFSETQ. Trimming pared 5 bases from V and 0 bases from J, leaving 8 bases between. CDR3 length: 13 residues. CDR3 nucleotide sequence: TGCGCCAGCAGTCCAGGGGTGAACACTGAAGCTTTCTTT. Its protein is CASSPGVNTEAFF.

This clonotype has ten or more counts. The genes are TRBV5-1 and TRBJ1-1; 7 nucleotides match TRBD1. V lost 7 bases and J lost 0; bases outside the gene matches: 3. The CDR3 covers 13 residues. Germline V CDR1 and CDR2: SGHRS, YFSETQ. CDR3 residues: CASRGTVNTEAFF. In nucleotides, the CDR3 is TGCGCCAGCCGCGGGACAGTGAACACTGAAGCTTTCTTT.

The chain has TRBV18 and TRBJ2-3; weak D call: TRBD1 (5 bases). CDR3 size: 13 residues. The V end lost 3 bases, the J end lost 5 bases, and 9 bases lay between the germline ends. Germline values: CDR1 KGHSH, CDR2 LQKENI. CDR3 coding DNA: TGTGCCAGCTCACCGTCACAGGTAGATACGCAGTATTTT. As protein: CASSPSQVDTQYF. Complete variable domain (other parts from reference TRBV18 and TRBJ2-3): NAGVMQNPRHLVRRRGQEARLRCSPMKGHSHVYWYRQLPEEGLKFMVYLQKENIIDESGMPKERFSAEFPKEGPSILRIQQVVRGDSAAYFCASSPSQVDTQYFGPGTRLTVL.